Below, one TCR beta chain is given with its context. The data stem from a study of blood T cell repertoires in COVID-19. Study at large: The cDNA or gDNA used as material had been derived from T cells, B-cell-depleted T cells, or PBMCs.

Per the original methods: Counts of nucleated cells, estimated from reference gene primer amplification, were obtained. Profiling relied on immunoSEQ multiplex PCR, and the TCRdb table lists in-frame clones only, not all of them. V and J calls plus clone size are reproduced from that table; the DNA served to infer D and trimming. The sample consists of under 300,000 clones, around 89% of them appearing once. Sequencing used peripheral blood. The receptor comes from a woman aged 35 to 49 who had recovered from COVID-19.

CDR3 coding DNA: TGTGCCAGCAGTTACCACCTCCCGACATACAACTATGGCTACACCTTC. Its protein is CASSYHLPTYNYGYTF. The chain is built from TRBV6-2 or TRBV6-3 and TRBJ1-2; D gene ambiguous. The CDR3 totals 16 residues. Germline V gene sequence: CDR1 MNHEY, CDR2 SVGEGT. Trimming took off 2 bases at V and 2 bases at J, with 15 bases between the two ends.